A single sample is the source of the 26 T cell receptor beta chains below, sequenced in a study of siplizumab effects on memory and regulatory T cells. The data were produced by immunoSEQ multiplex PCR, yet TCRdb's version contains in-frame clones alone and is incomplete. The repertoire holds about 6,500 clones, around 60% seen once, with 14% to 15% in the top ten. What was sequenced was effector memory CD8+ T cells sorted from blood. Stated subset: unstimulated CD8+ effector memory T cells. The receptors originated from a human donor in good health.

The CDR3 DNA reads TGTGCCAGCAGCTTAGTCGCAGGGTGGGAGACCCAGTACTTC. Translation gives CASSLVAGWETQYF. The chain combines TRBV7-2 with TRBJ2-5; D is possibly TRBD1 (5 bases). Trimming took 1 base from V and 5 from J, leaving 11 bases between them. Germline V gene data show CDR1 as SGHTA and CDR2 as FQGNSA. This CDR3 contains 14 residues.

V and J are TRBV9 and TRBJ2-2; 8 bases align to TRBD1. The V gene's germline CDR1 is SGDLS and CDR2 YYNGEE. The CDR3 has 15 amino acids. The V and J ends lost 4 bases and 7 bases, in that order; junction bases with no gene match: 9. CDR3 in amino acids: CASSRQGAQDGELFF. The CDR3 DNA follows: TGTGCCAGCAGCCGGCAGGGGGCGCAGGACGGGGAGCTGTTTTTT.

The chain employs TRBV7-9 and TRBJ1-1; the match to TRBD1 covers 8 bases. Losses at the gene ends were 5 bases for V and 2 bases for J; bases not matched to a gene: 10. Germline V lookup: CDR1 SEHNR, CDR2 FQNEAQ (reference sequence). The CDR3 is 16 amino acids. The DNA for the CDR3 is TGTGCCAGCAGCATAAGACAGGGGTCCCCAAACACTGAAGCTTTCTTT. Encoded protein: CASSIRQGSPNTEAFF.

This clone has just a few counts. V and J are TRBV30 and TRBJ1-1; 8 bases are shared with TRBD1. The CDR3 contains 13 residues. With 3 bases clipped from V and 7 bases from J, the junction kept 7 bases outside the gene matches. The germline gives CDR1 GTSNPN, CDR2 SVGIG (reference sequence). CDR3 sequence reads: CAWSAGDRGEAFF. Written as DNA, the CDR3 is TGTGCCTGGAGCGCCGGTGACAGGGGTGAAGCTTTCTTT. The full variable domain, rest sourced from reference TRBV30 and TRBJ1-1, is SQTIHQWPATLVQPVGSPLSLECTVEGTSNPNLYWYRQAAGRGLQLLFYSVGIGQISSEVPQNLSASRPQDRQFILSSKKLLLSDSGFYLCAWSAGDRGEAFFGQGTRLTVV.

The CDR3: CASTPFVGGADTQYF. The CDR3 nucleotides are TGTGCCAGCACCCCTTTCGTTGGGGGCGCAGATACGCAGTATTTT. The chain joins TRBV11-2 to TRBJ2-3; a weak D match, TRBD1 (6 bases). The CDR3 is made up of 15 amino acids. Deletions cut 7 bases from V and 4 bases from J, with 18 bases between. The V gene's germline CDR1 is SGHAT and CDR2 FQNNGV.

This clone was counted only a few times. CDR3: CASSEGTGVTEAFF. CDR3 DNA sequence: TGTGCCAGCAGTGAGGGGACAGGGGTCACTGAAGCTTTCTTT. V and J are TRBV6-4 and TRBJ1-1, with 10 nucleotides matching TRBD1. V dropped 3 bases and J dropped 4; count of bases not matched to a gene: 2. The CDR3 runs to 14 residues. Germline CDR1 reads MRHNA; CDR2 reads SNTAGT.

CDR3: CASNSGAYYGYTF. CDR3 in DNA: TGTGCCAGTAACTCTGGCGCTTACTATGGCTACACCTTC. The chain joins TRBV2 to TRBJ1-2; D gene uncertain. Deletions cut 9 bases from V and 3 bases from J, with 14 bases between. The CDR3 sequence is 13 residues long. CDR1 and CDR2 (germline): SNHLY, FYNNEI. Complete variable domain (other parts from reference TRBV2 and TRBJ1-2): EPEVTQTPSHQVTQMGQEVILRCVPISNHLYFYWYRQILGQKVEFLVSFYNNEISEKSEIFDDQFSVERPDGSNFTLKIRSTKLEDSAMYFCASNSGAYYGYTFGSGTRLTVV.

Within the sample, this clone is medium-sized. The chain couples TRBV10-1 to TRBJ2-1; 8 bases line up with TRBD2. Germline assignment: CDR1 WNHNN and CDR2 SYGVQD (reference sequence). CDR3 size: 14 residues. V lost 11 bases to trimming and J lost 5 bases; unmatched junction nucleotides: 11. CDR3 sequence reads: CASSGGSNNNEQFF. The CDR3 DNA is TGCGCCTCCTCGGGGGGGTCCAACAACAATGAGCAGTTCTTC.

This clone was found a few times. The V gene is TRBV6-4, the J gene TRBJ2-7, with 12 nucleotides matching TRBD1. The CDR3 runs 16 residues. Germline V gene data show CDR1 as MRHNA and CDR2 as SNTAGT. V trimming: 3 bases; J trimming: 7 bases; junction bases outside the gene matches: 10. CDR3 sequence reads: CASSETGTGGAGEQYF. The CDR3 region has the DNA TGTGCCAGCAGTGAAACCGGGACAGGGGGCGCGGGGGAGCAGTACTTC.

The chain links TRBV4-2 to TRBJ2-7; TRBD2 agrees at 7 bases. Germline lookup yields CDR1 LGHNA and CDR2 YNFKEQ. CDR3 size: 13 residues. Trimming took 7 bases from V and 0 from J; bases not matched to a gene: 3. The CDR3 DNA follows: TGTGCCAGCACCGGGGGGAGCTCCTACGAGCAGTACTTC. Protein product: CASTGGSSYEQYF.

Only a few counts were recorded for this clone. The CDR3 here is CASSLEAQGQYF. Written as DNA, the CDR3 is TGTGCCAGCAGCTTGGAGGCCCAGGGGCAGTACTTC. V usage is TRBV5-4 and J usage is TRBJ2-7; TRBD1 is a possible D gene (5 bases). CDR1 SGHNT and CDR2 YYREEE come from the germline V gene (reference sequence). The V end lost 0 bases, the J end lost 9 bases, and 10 bases lay between the germline ends. There are 12 residues in the CDR3.

The chain carries TRBV11-2 and TRBJ2-3; TRBD1 agrees at 7 bases. There are 13 residues in the CDR3. Trimming cost V 10 bases and J 4 bases; bases outside gene matches: 8. The germline CDR1 and CDR2 sequences are SGHAT and FQNNGV. The CDR3 loop reads CATIPTGADTQYF. CDR3 DNA: TGTGCCACCATACCAACAGGGGCAGATACGCAGTATTTT.

This chain links TRBV5-5 with TRBJ1-1, with 7 bases fitting TRBD1. Germline V gene data show CDR1 as SGHKS and CDR2 as YYEKEE (reference sequence). Trimming removed 4 bases from V and 7 bases from J; junction bases left unmatched: 4. The CDR3 length is 12 residues. Written as DNA, the CDR3 is TGTGCCAGCAGCCGGGACAGTATTGAAGCTTTCTTT. It is translated as CASSRDSIEAFF.

The chain is built from TRBV4-3 and TRBJ2-3; weak D call: TRBD2 (5 bases). Trimming pared 1 base from V and 8 bases from J, leaving 7 bases between. The CDR3 has 12 residues. Germline loops: CDR1 LGHNA, CDR2 YSLEER. As DNA, the CDR3 is TGCGCCAGCAGCCAAGGGAGCGGTACGCAGTATTTT. Translation: CASSQGSGTQYF.

This chain uses TRBV10-3 with TRBJ2-7, with 7 positions matching TRBD2. The V gene end was trimmed by 4 bases and the J gene end by 2 bases; junction bases not matched to a gene: 5. Germline V gene lookup returns CDR1 ENHRY and CDR2 SYGVKD. There are 14 residues in the CDR3. The chain's CDR3 is CAISASSGTYEQYF. The CDR3, as DNA: TGTGCCATCAGTGCGTCTAGCGGCACCTACGAGCAGTACTTC.

Regarding this clone: This CDR3 is also generated by other DNA sequences in the sample. This rearrangement joins TRBV25-1 to TRBJ2-3; D is ambiguous. The germline V gene has CDR1 MGHDK and CDR2 SYGVNS. V was cut by 1 base and J by 2 bases, with 7 bases left in between. CDR3 size: 14 residues. The CDR3 loop reads CASSEFSLTDTQYF. Written as DNA, the CDR3 is TGTGCCAGCAGTGAATTTTCTCTCACAGATACGCAGTATTTT.

This clone showed up just once. The chain couples TRBV12-5 to TRBJ2-5, with 13 bases identical to TRBD2. Germline CDR1 reads LGHNT; CDR2 reads FRNRAP. CDR3 length: 15 amino acids. Trimming took 1 base from V and 12 from J; bases not matched to a gene: 8. The CDR3 loop reads CASGLGATSGGPKYF. CDR3 bases: TGTGCTAGTGGTTTGGGGGCGACTAGCGGGGGGCCGAAGTACTTC.

The V call is TRBV11-2, the J call TRBJ2-1; D may match TRBD1 or TRBD2 (5 bases each). The length of the CDR3 is 15 residues. CDR1 and CDR2 from the germline V gene are SGHAT and FQNNGV. V lost 1 base, J lost 0 bases, and 7 bases lay in between. CDR3 sequence: CASSLGGTSYNEQFF. In DNA, the CDR3 is TGTGCCAGCAGCTTAGGGGGGACCTCCTACAATGAGCAGTTCTTC.

The chain links TRBV12-5 to TRBJ2-1; tentative D call: TRBD1 (6 bases). The CDR3 consists of 15 residues. Trimming took off 5 bases at V and 0 bases at J, with 11 bases between the two ends. From germline, CDR1 is LGHNT and CDR2 FRNRAP. The CDR3 loop is CASGPPGHSYNEQFF. DNA for the CDR3: TGTGCTAGTGGTCCCCCGGGACACTCCTACAATGAGCAGTTCTTC.

This chain links TRBV6-4 with TRBJ2-3; D is perhaps TRBD2 (6 bases). Trimming took 0 bases from V and 3 from J, leaving 10 bases between them. The V gene's germline CDR1 is MRHNA and CDR2 SNTAGT. This CDR3 spans 15 amino acids. DNA for the CDR3: TGTGCCAGCAGTGACTCGATGGGGGGAACAGATACGCAGTATTTT. Protein sequence: CASSDSMGGTDTQYF.

This clone has only a few counts. CDR3 region: CASSSFGTSGGAGDTQYF. The CDR3 DNA follows: TGTGCCAGCAGCTCCTTTGGGACTAGCGGGGGAGCGGGAGATACGCAGTATTTT. V usage is TRBV7-6 and J usage is TRBJ2-3; 14 positions match TRBD2. The trim removed 4 bases at V and 5 bases at J, leaving 11 bases unmatched. Germline CDR1 and CDR2: SGHVS and FNYEAQ. The CDR3 is 18 amino acids.

The V call is TRBV6-1, the J call TRBJ2-1; maybe TRBD1 (5 bases). Germline V gene sequence: CDR1 MNHNS, CDR2 SASEGT. The CDR3 length is 13 residues. Trimming took 9 bases from V and 8 from J, leaving 17 bases between them. Here the CDR3 DNA reads TGTGCCAGTCTAGGAGCAGGGTTACATGAGCAGTTCTTC. It encodes CASLGAGLHEQFF.

This clone occurred a few times. V is TRBV6-1 and J is TRBJ1-5; D is perhaps TRBD1 (5 bases). V lost 3 bases to trimming and J lost 5 bases, with 5 bases between them. The CDR3 spans 12 residues. The germline V gene has CDR1 MNHNS and CDR2 SASEGT. Here the CDR3 DNA reads TGTGCCAGCAGTGAGGGACATCAGCCCCAGCATTTT. Its translation: CASSEGHQPQHF.

The J gene is TRBJ2-1, the V gene TRBV7-2, with 9 bases that match TRBD2. This CDR3 region has 15 residues. After removal of 5 bases from V and 9 bases from J, the junction contained 11 bases not matched to a gene. The germline V gene encodes CDR1 SGHTA and CDR2 FQGNSA. The CDR3 sequence: CASSHGRGGLIEQFF. CDR3 DNA sequence: TGTGCCAGCAGCCATGGGCGGGGGGGCCTGATTGAGCAGTTCTTC.

The chain has TRBV27 and TRBJ2-7, with 7 bases fitting TRBD2. The V segment lost 5 bases and the J segment 3 bases; nucleotides outside the gene matches: 10. This CDR3 region has 15 residues. Germline V lookup: CDR1 MNHEY, CDR2 SMNVEV (reference sequence). CDR3 sequence: CASSPLGGIYYEQYF. The CDR3 nucleotides are TGTGCCAGCAGTCCCCTCGGGGGGATTTACTACGAGCAGTACTTC.

Concerning this clone itself: The junction does not match germline at one end; this may be a read error. V usage is TRBV6-4 and J usage is TRBJ2-7, with D perhaps matching TRBD1 (6 bases). Germline V lookup: CDR1 MRHNA, CDR2 SNTAGT. This CDR3 has 15 residues. The CDR3 region is CASSYSVDRPYEQYF. CDR3 nucleotides: TGTGCCAGCAGTTACTCGGTGGACAGACCCTACGAGCAGTACTTC.